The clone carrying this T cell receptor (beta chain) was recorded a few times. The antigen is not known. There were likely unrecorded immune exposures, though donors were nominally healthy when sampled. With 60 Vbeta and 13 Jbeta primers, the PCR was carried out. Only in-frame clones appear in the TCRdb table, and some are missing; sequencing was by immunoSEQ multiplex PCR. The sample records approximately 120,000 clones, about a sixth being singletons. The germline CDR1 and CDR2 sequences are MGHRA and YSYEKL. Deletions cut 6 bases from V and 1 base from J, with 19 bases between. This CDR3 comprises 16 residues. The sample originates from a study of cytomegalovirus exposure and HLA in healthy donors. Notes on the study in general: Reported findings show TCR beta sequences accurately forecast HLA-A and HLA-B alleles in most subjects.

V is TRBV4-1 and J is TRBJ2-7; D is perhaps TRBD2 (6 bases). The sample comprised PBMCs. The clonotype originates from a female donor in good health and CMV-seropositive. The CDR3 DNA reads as TGCGCCAGCAGTTCCAGAACGGGACTCCCATCCTACGAGCAGTACTTC. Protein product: CASSSRTGLPSYEQYF.